This T cell receptor beta chain is drawn from a study of shared clonotypes between healthy human individuals. Whole-study results and caveats: Among donors, sharing of clonotypes was expected to be affected by sequencing depth.

The germline CDR1 and CDR2 sequences are SGHNT and YENEEA. With 4 bases removed from V and 6 bases from J, the gap between germline ends came to 10 bases. There are 13 residues in the CDR3. As concerns this clone: As yet, its antigen is unknown.

The authors distributed each subset's genomic DNA evenly over several immunoSEQ plates. Repertoires were generated with immunoSEQ multiplex PCR, while TCRdb's copy carries only in-frame clones and drops some. The data contain 450,000 or so clones, roughly three quarters of them seen just once; the ten biggest clones take up about 12%. Healthy adults negative for HIV, lacking recent acute infections or vaccinations, served as donors. Donors comprised only Caucasian adults living in Nashville, Tennessee. The V gene is TRBV11-3, the J gene TRBJ2-1; a possible D gene is TRBD2 (6 bases). The sequence came from a woman aged 35 to 49 in good health. Some clones in this sample may be carry-over from other donors' samples. Sequences were obtained from PBMCs. The CDR3 is CASSSTRGNEQFF. In DNA form, the CDR3 reads TGTGCCAGCAGCTCGACTAGAGGCAATGAGCAGTTCTTC.